This entry lists 18 T cell receptor beta chains sequenced from one sample in a study of T-cell memory formation after mild COVID-19. A single record per CDR3 protein comes from TCRdb applying MiXCR to the 5' RACE reads. Seen here are some 270,000 distinct CDR3 sequences, roughly 15% observed once, and the top ten hold 2% to 2.5%. Sequenced: PBMCs or a T cell subset sorted from them (not recorded which). Receptors originate from an adult woman who had mild COVID-19 (a few samples of this study predate the infection). Cell type and time point are not known.

J is TRBJ2-6 and V is TRBV2; weak D call: TRBD1 (5 bases). V was cut by 3 bases and J by 0 bases, with 9 bases left in between. CDR1 is SNHLY, CDR2 FYNNEI, per germline. The CDR3 consists of 16 residues. This CDR3 is CASSDRALSGANVLTF. The DNA for the CDR3 is TGTGCCAGCAGTGACAGGGCCCTCTCTGGGGCCAACGTCCTGACTTTC.

V usage is TRBV6-1 and J usage is TRBJ2-1, with TRBD2 as a possible D gene (6 bases). The CDR3 is made up of 14 amino acids. Germline V gene lookup returns CDR1 MNHNS and CDR2 SASEGT. Trimming removed 3 bases from V and 6 bases from J, with 12 bases in between. CDR3 in amino acids: CASSESLASNEQFF. CDR3 DNA: TGTGCCAGCAGTGAGTCGCTAGCGAGCAATGAGCAGTTCTTC.

This chain joins TRBV6-1 and TRBJ1-1, with TRBD1 as a possible D gene (6 bases). Germline assignment: CDR1 MNHNS and CDR2 SASEGT. There are 18 residues in the CDR3. Trimming took off 1 base at V and 1 base at J, with 19 bases between the two ends. CDR3 DNA sequence: TGTGCCAGCAGTGAAGGGCGGGGGCGGCCGTCCGCGAACACTGAAGCTTTCTTT. Its protein product is CASSEGRGRPSANTEAFF.

The chain employs TRBV4-1 and TRBJ1-2; 8 bases line up with TRBD1. The junction had 7 bases not matched to a gene; V was cut back by 0 bases and J by 7 bases. Germline V gene sequence: CDR1 MGHRA, CDR2 YSYEKL. This CDR3 comprises 15 residues. The CDR3 DNA reads TGCGCCAGCAGCCAAGACAGGGGGCTGTTCGGTGGCTACACCTTC. This sequence encodes CASSQDRGLFGGYTF.

This clonotype has at least ten counts. This chain links TRBV12-3 or TRBV12-4 with TRBJ2-5; the D call may be TRBD1 or TRBD2 (5 bases each). The V and J ends lost 5 bases and 1 base respectively, with 11 bases between them. The CDR3 has 14 amino acids. CDR3 coding DNA: TGTGCCAGCAGTGGGACCGGGATCCAAGAGACCCAGTACTTC. As protein: CASSGTGIQETQYF.

This clonotype turned up a few times. The V and J genes are TRBV6-6 and TRBJ1-5; 8 bases line up with TRBD1. CDR3 length: 15 amino acids. Germline trimming cut 0 bases from V and 7 bases from J; bases unmatched to any gene: 5. Per germline, CDR1 MNHNY and CDR2 SVGAGI (reference sequence). CDR3 DNA: TGTGCCAGCAGTTACTCGTTGACAGGGGAACAGCCCCAGCATTTT. Protein product: CASSYSLTGEQPQHF.

The rearrangement joins TRBV7-3 to TRBJ2-2; 11 nucleotides match TRBD2. The germline V gene encodes CDR1 SGHTA and CDR2 FQGTGA. Trimming cost V 0 bases and J 5 bases; bases outside gene matches: 2. The CDR3 consists of 16 residues. The CDR3 DNA sequence: TGTGCCAGCAGCTTAACGCGGACTAGCGGGACCGGGGAGCTGTTTTTT. Protein sequence: CASSLTRTSGTGELFF.

The chain employs TRBV6-5 and TRBJ2-1; D is perhaps TRBD2 (6 bases). CDR1 is MNHEY, CDR2 SVGAGI, per germline. The CDR3 sequence is 14 residues long. V gave up 5 bases and J gave up 8 bases, with 16 bases separating them. This CDR3 is CASSATLASHEQFF. The CDR3 coding sequence is TGTGCCAGCAGTGCCACTCTAGCGTCCCATGAGCAGTTCTTC.

The genes are TRBV7-9 and TRBJ2-1; TRBD2 aligns across 12 bases. CDR1 is SEHNR and CDR2 is FQNEAQ in the germline V gene (reference sequence). V trimming: 6 bases; J trimming: 8 bases; junction bases outside the gene matches: 8. The CDR3 contains 15 residues. CDR3 region: CASRLLAGGKDEQFF. The CDR3 DNA reads as TGTGCCAGCAGACTTCTAGCGGGGGGGAAGGATGAGCAGTTCTTC.

In its sample, this clonotype was seen a few times. The chain employs TRBV4-1 and TRBJ1-1, with D possibly matching TRBD1 (6 bases). Germline assignment: CDR1 MGHRA and CDR2 YSYEKL. The CDR3 totals 14 residues. V was clipped by 6 bases and J by 3 bases, with 14 bases between them. This chain's CDR3 is CASSLRGEYTEAFF. CDR3 nucleotide sequence: TGCGCCAGCAGTCTCAGGGGAGAATACACTGAAGCTTTCTTT.

The chain uses TRBV11-2 and TRBJ2-3, with D unresolved. Germline CDR1 SGHAT, CDR2 FQNNGV. V was cut by 2 bases and J by 7 bases, with 10 bases left in between. This CDR3 spans 13 amino acids. CDR3 coding DNA: TGTGCCAGCAGCTTATTTCGGAGCAATACGCAGTATTTT. This sequence encodes CASSLFRSNTQYF.

Only a few counts were recorded for this clonotype. The gene calls are TRBV5-1 and TRBJ2-6, with TRBD1 matching 11 bases. V was pared by 4 bases and J by 0 bases, with 15 bases of the junction left unmatched. Germline-derived CDR1 and CDR2 are SGHRS and YFSETQ. The CDR3 totals 21 residues. CDR3 DNA: TGCGCCAGCAGCAGCCTGTGGACAGGGGGCCCTACATACTCTGGGGCCAACGTCCTGACTTTC. It codes for CASSSLWTGGPTYSGANVLTF.

The rearrangement links TRBV15 to TRBJ2-1; TRBD2 matches at 11 bases. The CDR3 sequence is 16 residues long. J gave up 8 bases and V 3 bases, and 9 bases lay outside the gene matches. The germline V gene has CDR1 LNHNV and CDR2 YYDKDF (reference sequence). The CDR3 DNA is TGTGCCACCAGCAGTTCTACTAGCGGGAGTCTGCATGAGCAGTTCTTC. Amino acid sequence: CATSSSTSGSLHEQFF.

This clonotype has more than one count but fewer than ten. This rearrangement joins TRBV24-1 to TRBJ2-4; TRBD1 aligns across 8 bases. V was pared by 7 bases and J by 8 bases, with 9 bases of the junction left unmatched. Germline V gene lookup returns CDR1 KGHDR and CDR2 SFDVKD. The CDR3 runs 14 residues. The DNA for the CDR3 is TGTGCCACCAGCCTTACAGGGGGGTCGGACATTCAGTACTTC. This gives the protein CATSLTGGSDIQYF.

There are a few counts of this clonotype. V and J are TRBV2 and TRBJ2-7; TRBD1 might be the D (6 bases). This CDR3 region has 14 residues. V was shortened by 5 bases and J by 0 bases, with 11 bases between the two germline ends. Germline V lookup: CDR1 SNHLY, CDR2 FYNNEI. In DNA, the CDR3 is TGTGCCAGCAGTCGGACAGCCCGCTCCTACGAGCAGTACTTC. Translated, it gives CASSRTARSYEQYF.

The V call is TRBV5-1, the J call TRBJ1-2; D not resolved. The CDR3 length is 16 residues. Germline CDR1 and CDR2: SGHRS and YFSETQ. V lost 1 base and J lost 8, with 21 bases in between. DNA for the CDR3: TGCGCCAGCAGCTTGCCCACTGGGGTCCAAGGTACCGGCTACACCTTC. This sequence encodes CASSLPTGVQGTGYTF.

This clonotype was picked up a small number of times. This chain uses TRBV5-1 with TRBJ2-3, with a weak D call TRBD2 (6 bases). V shed 3 bases and J shed 2 bases, with 16 bases lying between them. This CDR3 spans 16 amino acids. The germline CDR1 and CDR2 sequences are SGHRS and YFSETQ. The CDR3 is CASSWPPGLLTDTQYF. Here the CDR3 DNA reads TGCGCCAGCAGCTGGCCTCCGGGACTCCTCACAGATACGCAGTATTTT.

This clonotype was seen repeatedly, ten times or more. The chain employs TRBV7-7 and TRBJ2-4; possibly TRBD2 for D (7 bases). This CDR3 is 14 amino acids long. Germline assignment: CDR1 SSHAT and CDR2 FNYEAQ (reference sequence). Trimming pared 1 base from V and 7 bases from J, leaving 11 bases between. The CDR3 spells CASSLGGGGNIQYF. Written as DNA, the CDR3 is TGTGCCAGCAGCTTAGGAGGGGGGGGGAACATTCAGTACTTC.